This T cell receptor beta chain was sequenced during a study of CD8+ T cells in alopecia areata. Study observations and caveats: For patients receiving tofacitinib, scalp clonality and expanded CD8+ clones among the top 100 significantly decreased. In scalp and blood, many expanded lesional clones persisted during tofacitinib.

As concerns this clone: The antigen remains unidentified.

Treatment noted: oral pan-JAK inhibitor, 5-10 mg twice daily. In alopecia areata patients, both lesional scalp punch biopsies and peripheral blood were collected. Using a FACSAria, the CD4+ and CD8+ T cells were sorted from the PBMCs. Trimming removed 10 bases from V and 5 bases from J, with 18 bases in between. CDR1 is WSHSY, CDR2 SAAADI, per germline. The CDR3 has 14 residues. Investigators isolated RNA and reverse transcribed it into cDNA to act as the sequencing template. The table came from immunoSEQ multiplex PCR; TCRdb's copy has only in-frame clones and leaves some out. Here the sample spans roughly 200,000 clones, around half being singletons.

The origin of this receptor is a human donor with alopecia areata. This chain uses TRBV10-2 with TRBJ2-1, with a possible D match to TRBD1 (6 bases). The sequencing used CD8+ T cells sorted from blood, collected at week 24, from a patient treated with tofacitinib. The CDR3 here is CATLTQGSHNEQFF. The DNA of the CDR3 is TGCGCCACCCTAACGCAGGGGTCCCACAATGAGCAGTTCTTC.